The clone carrying this TCR beta chain was detected only once. Antigen unknown. Trimming stripped 5 bases from V and 5 bases from J, with 13 bases between. The V gene's germline CDR1 is MNHNS and CDR2 SASEGT. The CDR3 runs 14 residues. The record originates from a study of cytomegalovirus exposure and HLA in healthy donors. As for the study in general: The approximately 110 validation repertoires used a platform that matched the one used for the 600 to 750 first-cohort repertoires, as a later analysis reported.

Findings and limits, study-wide: The authors enumerated roughly 160 TCR beta chains as linked to cytomegalovirus. Reportedly, cytomegalovirus status was diagnosed with high sensitivity and specificity. CMV antigen specificity of three CMV-associated chains was confirmed in vitro.

Assay used: immunoSEQ multiplex PCR; TCRdb lists only in-frame clones, some missing. The sample shows about 65,000 clones, just over 90% of them seen only once. The chain is built from TRBV6-1 and TRBJ2-1; D is perhaps TRBD1 (6 bases). The sequenced material came from PBMCs. This TCR came from a woman aged 18-30 years in good health and CMV-seronegative. CDR3 in DNA: TGTGCCAGCAGTCCCTACCGACAGGACAATGAGCAGTTCTTC. This codes for CASSPYRQDNEQFF.